This is a list of T cell receptor beta chains from one sample in a study of blood T cell repertoires in COVID-19. TCRdb keeps only in-frame clones here, not all; method: immunoSEQ multiplex PCR. The repertoire has about 39,000 clones, roughly 85% of them found once; the top ten carry 9.9%. The sequencing sample was made of peripheral blood. The receptors originated from a human donor in a cohort sampled during active COVID-19. Both conserved end residues are part of each CDR3. A D gene is named only where the DNA matches it firmly. Clone size is shown for a subset of rows, as once, few, many or a class of expanded clone.

D gene: TRBD1
V gene: TRBV12-5
clone size: .
J gene: TRBJ2-3
CDR3 DNA: TGTGCTAGTGGTTTTGAGAGACAGGGTTGGACAGATACGCAGTATTTT
CDR3 protein: CASGFERQGWTDTQYF

D gene: TRBD1
V gene: TRBV19
clone size: .
J gene: TRBJ2-7
CDR3 DNA: TGTGCCAGTAGTAGTCCCAAGGGACAGGGAACCTACGAGCAGTACTTC
CDR3 protein: CASSSPKGQGTYEQYF

D gene: TRBD2
V gene: TRBV27
clone size: .
J gene: TRBJ2-5
CDR3 DNA: TGTGCCAGCAGTTCCCGGGTTCTAGCGGGAGGGCGTGAACGGGAGACCCAGTACTTC
CDR3 protein: CASSSRVLAGGRERETQYF

D gene: TRBD1
V gene: TRBV13
clone size: .
J gene: TRBJ2-5
CDR3 DNA: TGTGCCAGCACCAAGCGCGACAGGGGATGGGAGACCCAGTACTTC
CDR3 protein: CASTKRDRGWETQYF

D gene: .
V gene: TRBV6-6
clone size: .
J gene: TRBJ2-7
CDR3 DNA: TGTGCCAGCAGAATTACAGGGACCTACGAGCAGTACTTC
CDR3 protein: CASRITGTYEQYF

D gene: .
V gene: TRBV30
clone size: few
J gene: TRBJ2-7
CDR3 DNA: TGTGCCTGGGCCCAGGGAGGTTCCTACTACGAGCAGTACTTC
CDR3 protein: CAWAQGGSYYEQYF

D gene: TRBD2
V gene: TRBV2
clone size: once
J gene: TRBJ2-1
CDR3 DNA: TGTGCCAGCGGGGGGACTAGCGGGAGAAGTGAGCAGTTCTTC
CDR3 protein: CASGGTSGRSEQFF

D gene: TRBD1
V gene: TRBV7-8
clone size: .
J gene: TRBJ1-5
CDR3 DNA: TGTGCCAGCAGCCCACGGACAGGGGGCTGGAATCAGCCCCAGCATTTT
CDR3 protein: CASSPRTGGWNQPQHF

D gene: TRBD1
V gene: TRBV5-4
clone size: .
J gene: TRBJ2-7
CDR3 DNA: TGTGCCAGCAGCCCGAATATCGGGGACAGCTACGAGCAGTACTTC
CDR3 protein: CASSPNIGDSYEQYF

D gene: TRBD2
V gene: TRBV7-2
clone size: .
J gene: TRBJ2-7
CDR3 DNA: TGTGCCAGCAGCCCGTCTAGCGGAGGGACCTACGAGCAGTACTTC
CDR3 protein: CASSPSSGGTYEQYF

D gene: TRBD1
V gene: TRBV2
clone size: .
J gene: TRBJ1-5
CDR3 DNA: TGTGCCAGCAGTGAAGTGACAGGGGTAAAGCAGCCCCAGCATTTT
CDR3 protein: CASSEVTGVKQPQHF

D gene: .
V gene: TRBV7-9
clone size: .
J gene: TRBJ2-7
CDR3 DNA: TGTGCCAGCAGCTCTCTATCTTACGAGCAGTACTTC
CDR3 protein: CASSSLSYEQYF

D gene: TRBD1
V gene: TRBV7-2
clone size: .
J gene: TRBJ1-2
CDR3 DNA: TGTGCCAGCAGCTTGGCAACAGGGGACTATGGCTACACCTTC
CDR3 protein: CASSLATGDYGYTF

D gene: .
V gene: TRBV5-4
clone size: once
J gene: TRBJ1-1
CDR3 DNA: TGTGCCAGCAGCCAGTCAGGGATCCGTAACACTGAAGCTTTCTTT
CDR3 protein: CASSQSGIRNTEAFF

D gene: TRBD1
V gene: TRBV24-1
clone size: .
J gene: TRBJ2-1
CDR3 DNA: TGTGCCACCAGTGATCGTGACAGGGGCCGAAATGAGCAGTTCTTC
CDR3 protein: CATSDRDRGRNEQFF

D gene: TRBD2
V gene: TRBV11-1
clone size: .
J gene: TRBJ2-7
CDR3 DNA: TGTGCCACCACGAACGCGGGGGACCGCGAGCAGTACTTC
CDR3 protein: CATTNAGDREQYF

D gene: .
V gene: TRBV18
clone size: .
J gene: TRBJ2-1
CDR3 DNA: TGTGCCAGCTCACCACCCTCAGTTGTAATTGAGCAGTTCTTC
CDR3 protein: CASSPPSVVIEQFF